The 18 T cell receptor beta chains below come from one sample, sequenced in a study of molecular identifiers for immune sequencing clone quantification. TCRdb re-called the PCR reads through MiXCR, storing one row per CDR3 protein. Of about 18,000 distinct CDR3 sequences in the sample, 20% to 25% are singletons; the top ten hold approximately 6.8%. The specimen was naive CD8+ T cells from blood, with Jurkat cell RNA spiked in. Indicated subset: FACS-sorted CD8+CD4-CCR7+CD45RA+ naive T cells. These receptors were obtained from a human donor in good health. Some libraries in this study had Jurkat cell RNA spiked in.

This clonotype was recorded many times. The chain joins TRBV20-1 to TRBJ2-3; D unclear. The germline V gene has CDR1 DFQATT and CDR2 SNEGSKA (reference sequence). The CDR3 loop spans 13 amino acids. The V gene lost 1 base and the J gene lost 0 bases, with 5 bases spanning the gap. The CDR3 loop reads CSARGASTDTQYF. The CDR3, as DNA: TGCAGTGCTAGAGGAGCGAGCACAGATACGCAGTATTTT.

This clonotype was picked up many times. The chain couples TRBV7-2 to TRBJ2-1; 7 bases line up with TRBD1. The CDR3 is 14 residues long. From germline, CDR1 is SGHTA and CDR2 FQGNSA. V dropped 1 base and J dropped 10; count of bases not matched to a gene: 7. The CDR3 nucleotides are TGTGCCAGCAGCTTAGGTAGGGGGCCTGGGGAGCAGTTCTTC. As protein: CASSLGRGPGEQFF.

This clonotype was recorded a few times. The chain joins TRBV28 to TRBJ2-7, with TRBD1 as a possible D gene (6 bases). Deletions cut 4 bases from V and 2 bases from J, with 24 bases between. CDR1 and CDR2 from the germline V gene are MDHEN and SYDVKM. The CDR3 totals 18 residues. The chain's CDR3 is CASSSYSLNREIAYEQYF. The DNA of the CDR3 is TGTGCCAGCAGTTCTTACTCACTTAACAGGGAAATAGCCTACGAGCAGTACTTC.

A note on this clonotype: It may be a read error: a sequence one base away is much more abundant. V is TRBV12-3 or TRBV12-4 and J is TRBJ2-2; D remains unclear. This CDR3 region has 12 residues. CDR3 coding DNA: TGTGCCAGCGGTTTGGTCCACGGGGAGCTGTTTTTT. Its protein is CASGLVHGELFF.

By share of the sample, this clonotype is medium-sized. The genes are TRBV24-1 and TRBJ2-7; D remains ambiguous. The CDR3 is 12 amino acids. The V gene's germline CDR1 is KGHDR and CDR2 SFDVKD. Deletions cut 9 bases from V and 4 bases from J, with 12 bases between. The CDR3 here is CATFTAWYEQYF. CDR3 coding DNA: TGTGCCACCTTCACCGCGTGGTACGAGCAGTACTTC.

At least ten counts were recorded for this clonotype. This rearrangement joins TRBV7-6 to TRBJ2-1; D not certain. V was clipped by 5 bases and J by 7 bases, with 21 bases between them. Per germline, CDR1 SGHVS and CDR2 FNYEAQ. This CDR3 is built from 16 residues. CDR3 in DNA: TGTGCCAGCAGCGACCTTCCGCCCTCCCTAGGGAATGAGCAGTTCTTC. Translated: CASSDLPPSLGNEQFF. Full variable domain (missing parts from reference TRBV7-6 and TRBJ2-1): GAGVSQSPRYKVTKRGQDVALRCDPISGHVSLYWYRQALGQGPEFLTYFNYEAQQDKSGLPNDRFSAERPEGSISTLTIQRTEQRDSAMYRCASSDLPPSLGNEQFFGPGTRLTVL.

This clonotype was counted at least ten times. This chain uses TRBV28 with TRBJ2-7, with 10 bases that match TRBD1. The CDR3 totals 15 residues. Trimming at V came to 5 bases and at J to 2 bases, leaving 6 bases not matched to a gene. Per germline, CDR1 MDHEN and CDR2 SYDVKM. This CDR3 reads CASSHGTGVPYEQYF. The DNA for the CDR3 is TGTGCCAGCAGTCACGGGACAGGGGTACCCTACGAGCAGTACTTC.

This clonotype was recorded many times. The chain has TRBV20-1 and TRBJ2-1, with 7 bases that match TRBD2. There are 13 residues in the CDR3. In germline, CDR1 is DFQATT, CDR2 SNEGSKA (reference sequence). V trimming: 5 bases; J trimming: 8 bases; junction bases outside the gene matches: 9. The CDR3 spells CSAVMGGVDEQFF. The CDR3 region has the DNA TGCAGTGCTGTAATGGGGGGGGTTGATGAGCAGTTCTTC.

At least ten counts were recorded for this clonotype. The chain has TRBV9 and TRBJ2-1; 8 bases match TRBD2. CDR3 size: 16 residues. Germline CDR1 SGDLS, CDR2 YYNGEE. J was trimmed by 2 bases and V by 4 bases; bases with no gene match: 8. The CDR3 DNA reads as TGTGCCAGCAGCCCCCCAGCGGGAGCGGCCTACAATGAGCAGTTCTTC. Protein: CASSPPAGAAYNEQFF.

This clonotype has more than one count but fewer than ten. The chain employs TRBV12-3 or TRBV12-4 and TRBJ2-7; 8 positions agree with TRBD2. With V trimmed by 6 bases and J by 4 bases, 8 bases remained unmatched. The CDR3 is 14 amino acids. The DNA of the CDR3 is TGTGCCAGCAGCCCAGGACTAGCAGATTACGAGCAGTACTTC. It is translated as CASSPGLADYEQYF.

This clonotype has at least ten counts. V gene TRBV7-6 combines with J gene TRBJ2-6, with D uncertain. Germline V gene data show CDR1 as SGHVS and CDR2 as FNYEAQ. V was cut by 6 bases and J by 0 bases, with 9 bases left in between. CDR3 length: 15 residues. CDR3 region: CASRLDTSGANVLTF. The CDR3 nucleotides read TGTGCCAGCAGACTCGACACCTCTGGGGCCAACGTCCTGACTTTC.

This clonotype is medium-sized (0.01 to 0.1%) by share. The chain joins TRBV24-1 to TRBJ2-1, with D possibly being TRBD2 (6 bases). Germline V gene lookup returns CDR1 KGHDR and CDR2 SFDVKD. Trimming cost V 1 base and J 1 base, with 7 bases left between them. The CDR3 length is 15 residues. CDR3 coding DNA: TGTGCCACCAGTGATTTCGGACTATCCTACAATGAGCAGTTCTTC. This codes for CATSDFGLSYNEQFF.

In its sample, this clonotype was seen many times. J is TRBJ2-7 and V is TRBV15; 7 bases are a match to TRBD1. Trimming removed 1 base from V and 1 base from J; junction bases left unmatched: 4. The CDR3 totals 15 residues. The germline V gene has CDR1 LNHNV and CDR2 YYDKDF (reference sequence). The chain's CDR3 is CATSRGGTVSYEQYF. CDR3 DNA: TGTGCCACCAGCAGAGGGGGGACAGTTTCCTACGAGCAGTACTTC.

The table lists this clonotype with a few counts. The rearrangement joins TRBV4-3 to TRBJ2-1; D is undetermined. With 0 bases removed from V and 8 bases from J, the gap between germline ends came to 11 bases. The V gene's germline CDR1 is LGHNA and CDR2 YSLEER. The CDR3 covers 14 residues. This CDR3 is CASSQDGQPDEQFF. The CDR3 nucleotides are TGCGCCAGCAGCCAAGATGGTCAGCCGGATGAGCAGTTCTTC.

In the case of this clonotype: This may come from a read error, since a much larger clone is one base off. This chain connects TRBV28 to TRBJ2-2, with D tentatively TRBD1 or TRBD2 (5 bases each). Germline V CDR1 and CDR2: MDHEN, SYDVKM. The CDR3 runs to 18 residues. The CDR3 DNA is TGTGCCAGCAGTTCGAGACTATCCCGATCAGGGAACGCCGGGGAGCTGTTTTTT. This codes for CASSSRLSRSGNAGELFF.

Note on this clonotype: This may stem from a read error, because a much larger clone lies one nucleotide away. This chain uses TRBV9 with TRBJ2-3; 7 nucleotides match TRBD2. Germline-derived CDR1 and CDR2 are SGDLS and YYNGEE. The CDR3 consists of 17 residues. The CDR3 region has the DNA TGTGCCAGCACCGTGGGCGGGAGCCCCCTTCACACAGATACGCAGTGTTTT. Its protein is CASTVGGSPLHTDTQCF.

This clonotype showed up many times. The DNA of the CDR3 is TGTGCCAGCAGTGAAGACGGCGGGAGGGTCGGGGAGACCCAGTACTTC. It encodes CASSEDGGRVGETQYF. The chain recombines TRBV6-1 with TRBJ2-5; 9 positions match TRBD2. This CDR3 is built from 16 residues. The V segment lost 1 base and the J segment 5 bases; nucleotides outside the gene matches: 8. The germline V gene encodes CDR1 MNHNS and CDR2 SASEGT.

Turning to this clonotype: A clone one base away is much larger, so this may be a read error. This sequence joins TRBV10-3 and TRBJ2-7; no reliable D call. The CDR3 extends over 12 amino acids. Germline values: CDR1 ENHRY, CDR2 SYGVKD. V gave up 5 bases and J gave up 4 bases, with 9 bases separating them. The CDR3 DNA is TGTGCCATCAGTCCCGACGCATACGAGCAGTACTTC. It yields the protein CAISPDAYEQYF.